This section outlines one TCR beta chain sequence together with its context. The antigen is not known. The data derive from a study of cytomegalovirus exposure and HLA in healthy donors. The wider study: A later analysis reported the same platform for the roughly 120 validation repertoires and the roughly 700 first-cohort repertoires. Findings and limits, study-wide: The majority of TCR sequences were rare, yet some public TCRs appeared in many donors. A list of approximately 150 TCR beta chains associated with cytomegalovirus was given.

Trimming stripped 7 bases from V and 5 bases from J, with 27 bases between. This CDR3 is built from 18 residues. Germline-derived CDR1 and CDR2 are MDHEN and SYDVKM. Sequenced by immunoSEQ multiplex PCR; TCRdb stores in-frame clones only, minus some. Here the sample spans tens of thousands of clones, roughly nine tenths being singletons. The specimen was PBMCs. The V call is TRBV28, the J call TRBJ1-5; D is possibly TRBD1 (6 bases). This sequence originates from a woman younger than 35 in good health and CMV-seronegative. The CDR3 region is CASKDYRRHSRGYQPQHF. The CDR3 bases are TGTGCCAGCAAAGACTACCGGCGACACTCCAGGGGTTATCAGCCCCAGCATTTT.